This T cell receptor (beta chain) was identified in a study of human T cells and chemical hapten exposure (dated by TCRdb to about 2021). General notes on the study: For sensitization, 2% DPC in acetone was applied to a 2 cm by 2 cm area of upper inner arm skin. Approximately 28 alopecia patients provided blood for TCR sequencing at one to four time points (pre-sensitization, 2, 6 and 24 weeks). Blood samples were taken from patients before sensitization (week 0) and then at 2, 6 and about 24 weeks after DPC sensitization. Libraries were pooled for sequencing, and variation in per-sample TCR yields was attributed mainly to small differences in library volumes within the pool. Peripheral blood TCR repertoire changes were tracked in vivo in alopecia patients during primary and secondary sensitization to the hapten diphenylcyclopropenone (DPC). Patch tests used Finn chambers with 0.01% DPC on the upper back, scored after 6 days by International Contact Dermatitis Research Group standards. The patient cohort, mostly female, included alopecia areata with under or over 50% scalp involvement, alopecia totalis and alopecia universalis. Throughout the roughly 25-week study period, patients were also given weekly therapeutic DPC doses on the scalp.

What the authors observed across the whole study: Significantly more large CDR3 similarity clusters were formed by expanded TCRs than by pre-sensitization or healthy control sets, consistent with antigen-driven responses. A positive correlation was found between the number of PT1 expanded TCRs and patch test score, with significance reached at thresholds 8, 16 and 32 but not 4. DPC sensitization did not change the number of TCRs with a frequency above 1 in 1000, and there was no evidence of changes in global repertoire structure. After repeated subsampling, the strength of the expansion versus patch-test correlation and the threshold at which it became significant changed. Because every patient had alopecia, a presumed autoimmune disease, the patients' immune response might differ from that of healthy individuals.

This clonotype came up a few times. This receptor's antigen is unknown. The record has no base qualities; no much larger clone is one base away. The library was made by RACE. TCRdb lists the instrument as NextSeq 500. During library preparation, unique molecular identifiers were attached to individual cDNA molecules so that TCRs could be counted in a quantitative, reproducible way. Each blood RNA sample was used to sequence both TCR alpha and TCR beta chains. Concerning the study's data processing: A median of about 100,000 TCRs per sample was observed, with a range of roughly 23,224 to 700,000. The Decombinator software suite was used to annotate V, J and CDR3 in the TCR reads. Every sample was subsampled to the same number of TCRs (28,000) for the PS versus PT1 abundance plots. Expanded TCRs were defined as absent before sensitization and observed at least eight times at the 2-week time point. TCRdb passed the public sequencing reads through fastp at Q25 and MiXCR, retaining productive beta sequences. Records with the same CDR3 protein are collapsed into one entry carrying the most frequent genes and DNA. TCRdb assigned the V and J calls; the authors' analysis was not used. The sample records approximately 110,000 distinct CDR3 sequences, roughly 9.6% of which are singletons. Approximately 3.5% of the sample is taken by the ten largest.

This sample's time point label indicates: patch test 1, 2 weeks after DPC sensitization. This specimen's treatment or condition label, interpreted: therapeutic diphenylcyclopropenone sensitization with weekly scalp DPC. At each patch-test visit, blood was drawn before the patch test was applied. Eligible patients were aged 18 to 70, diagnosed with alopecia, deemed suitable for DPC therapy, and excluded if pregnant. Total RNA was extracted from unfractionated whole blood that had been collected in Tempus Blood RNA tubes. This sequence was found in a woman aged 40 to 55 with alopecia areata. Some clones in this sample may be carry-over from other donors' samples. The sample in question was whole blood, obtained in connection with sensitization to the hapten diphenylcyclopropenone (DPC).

The CDR3 is CASRPDSNYGYTF. The bases read TGTGCCAGCAGGCCCGACAGTAACTATGGCTACACCTTC. This chain joins TRBV6-5 to TRBJ1-2, and perhaps TRBD1 as D gene, on 5 matching bases. The CDR3 runs 13 amino acids, cysteine and phenylalanine included. The sequence is cut down to CDR3 DNA, 39 bases in frame from base 1. The germline V gene gives CDR1 as MNHEY and CDR2 as SVGAGI. At the junction V is shortened by 6 bases and J by 1 base, with 9 bases in between.